This TCR beta chain was profiled in a study of blood T cell repertoires in COVID-19. At the level of the study: The United States, Italy and Spain supplied acute and convalescent COVID-19 samples. Sources were T cells, B-cell-depleted T cells, or PBMCs; the material itself was cDNA or gDNA.

Repertoires were generated with immunoSEQ multiplex PCR, while TCRdb's copy carries only in-frame clones and drops some. The table has about 670,000 clones, 75% to 90% seen once; the top ten hold 0.2% to 0.3%. The CDR3 contains 16 residues. The V and J ends lost 4 bases and 6 bases, in that order; junction bases with no gene match: 12. Germline V gene data show CDR1 as SGHAT and CDR2 as FQNNGV. This clone was detected once. The chain recombines TRBV11-2 with TRBJ1-2, with 9 bases lining up with TRBD1. Material: peripheral blood. This TCR came from a woman aged 18-35 years with acute or convalescent COVID-19. The CDR3: CASSSYRDREYNGYTF. The CDR3 region has the DNA TGTGCCAGCAGCTCGTACCGGGACAGGGAGTATAATGGCTACACCTTC.